This T cell receptor (beta chain) comes out of a study of early T cells in non-severe SARS-CoV-2 infection. Background on the study: Unsorted whole-blood RNA was sequenced in bulk, leaving chains unpaired.

V was pared by 0 bases and J by 0 bases, with 6 bases between. The CDR3 sequence is 14 residues long. The germline CDR1 and CDR2 sequences are MNHEY and SVGEGT. The protocol attached unique molecular identifiers to individual cDNA molecules. TCRdb fed the 5' RACE reads into MiXCR, producing one record per CDR3 protein. The table records 35,000 to 45,000 distinct CDR3 sequences, around 6% of them present only once. Concerning this clonotype itself: The antigen is unknown.

Study-level points and caveats: Clonotype matching in VDJdb favored anti-spike CD8 responses and did not capture private and CD4 specificities.

The sample consisted of whole blood. The chain couples TRBV6-2 or TRBV6-3 to TRBJ2-7; tentatively, D is TRBD1 (6 bases). The receptor's source is an adult who was a healthcare worker with PCR-confirmed SARS-CoV-2 infection or an uninfected control (not recorded which). The CDR3 DNA follows: TGTGCCAGCAGTTACTCGGACAGCTCCTACGAGCAGTACTTC. The encoded protein is CASSYSDSSYEQYF.